What follows is one T cell receptor beta chain and its context. The target antigen is unknown. Per the germline V gene, CDR1 is SGHRS and CDR2 is YFSETQ. With 0 bases removed from V and 12 bases from J, the gap between germline ends came to 18 bases. The CDR3 runs 14 residues. Each donor was a Caucasian adult residing in Nashville, Tennessee. The data derive from a study of shared clonotypes between healthy human individuals. Study findings and constraints: An effect of sequencing depth on clonotype sharing among donors was expected. Across subsets, estimated richness was generally greater for naive than for memory populations.

Authors' data handling: Junction-only immunoSEQ data arrived without quality scores, meaning filtering differed. The repertoire was sequenced with immunoSEQ multiplex PCR; TCRdb's copy has only in-frame clones and lacks some. The V and J calls and clone size come from that table; D and trimming were worked out from the DNA. The sample yields about a million clones, approximately 77% seen once. The J gene is TRBJ1-1, the V gene TRBV5-1; D unclear. Material: memory CD4+ T cells from PBMCs. Subset here: CD45RA-negative fraction. This clonotype was obtained from a man aged 18 to 29 in good health. Some clones in this sample may be carry-over from other donors' samples. CDR3 sequence (DNA): TGCGCCAGCAGCTTGGCCACTACCCCCGGAGGGACTTTCTTT. Protein product: CASSLATTPGGTFF.